A single sample is the source of the 5 T cell receptor beta chains below, sequenced in a study of OX40 agonist ivuxolimab in advanced cancers. Here immunoSEQ multiplex PCR was the method, and the copy in TCRdb shows in-frame clones only, minus some. The sample lists approximately 62,000 clones; roughly 92% were seen once. This material consisted of CD4+ or CD8+ T cells sorted from blood, taken in a trial of the OX40 agonist ivuxolimab. These receptors were collected from an adult with an advanced solid tumor such as melanoma, head and neck, liver or kidney cancer.

The chain employs TRBV11-2 and TRBJ2-3, with 7 bases fitting TRBD1. CDR3 length equals 14 residues. Germline CDR1 is SGHAT and CDR2 is FQNNGV. Unmatched junction bases numbered 6, after V lost 3 bases and J lost 6 bases. The CDR3 DNA reads TGTGCCAGCAGCTTGGACAGGCAAAGGGATACGCAGTATTTT. Translation: CASSLDRQRDTQYF.

This clone showed up just once. The chain uses TRBV15 and TRBJ2-7, with a tentative D call TRBD1 (6 bases). Germline values: CDR1 LNHNV, CDR2 YYDKDF (reference sequence). The CDR3 has 13 residues. V lost 5 bases to trimming and J lost 0 bases, with 8 bases between them. The CDR3 spells CATSEQGSYEQYF. DNA of the CDR3: TGTGCCACCAGCGAACAGGGCTCCTACGAGCAGTACTTC.

The chain employs TRBV19 and TRBJ2-7; TRBD1 matches at 8 bases. V gave up 6 bases and J gave up 4 bases; unmatched junction bases: 11. The CDR3 runs to 15 residues. CDR1 and CDR2 from the germline V gene are LNHDA and SQIVND (reference sequence). As DNA, the CDR3 is TGTGCCAGTAGCCCTGCTGGACAGGGTATGTACGAGCAGTACTTC. This sequence encodes CASSPAGQGMYEQYF.

This chain joins TRBV2 and TRBJ2-1; 7 positions agree with TRBD1. The CDR3 is 15 amino acids. Germline trimming cut 6 bases from V and 0 bases from J; bases unmatched to any gene: 5. Germline V gives CDR1 SNHLY, CDR2 FYNNEI. CDR3 in DNA: TGTGCCAGCAGGGACAGGCTTAGCTCCTACAATGAGCAGTTCTTC. Translating gives CASRDRLSSYNEQFF.

The chain links TRBV2 to TRBJ1-6; 9 bases align to TRBD1. V dropped 6 bases and J dropped 8; count of bases not matched to a gene: 5. The CDR3 runs 14 residues. Germline V lookup: CDR1 SNHLY, CDR2 FYNNEI. CDR3 protein: CASSSGTGYSPLHF. The CDR3 DNA is TGTGCCAGCAGCTCCGGGACAGGGTATTCACCCCTCCACTTT.